The clone carrying this T cell receptor beta chain appeared once. The record originates from a study of blood T cell repertoires in COVID-19. The table came from immunoSEQ multiplex PCR; TCRdb's copy has only in-frame clones and leaves some out. The sample has about 38,000 clones, roughly 84% seen once. Sequenced sample: peripheral blood. The sequence derives from a man aged 55 to 70 with COVID-19, enrolled during active disease.

CDR3 protein: CASSVATGVGGNTEAFF. CDR3 sequence (DNA): TGTGCCAGCAGCGTAGCTACGGGCGTTGGAGGTAACACTGAAGCTTTCTTT. The chain couples TRBV9 to TRBJ1-1; D unresolved. The CDR3 totals 17 residues. Germline V gene sequence: CDR1 SGDLS, CDR2 YYNGEE. The V and J ends lost 0 bases and 2 bases respectively, with 17 bases between them.